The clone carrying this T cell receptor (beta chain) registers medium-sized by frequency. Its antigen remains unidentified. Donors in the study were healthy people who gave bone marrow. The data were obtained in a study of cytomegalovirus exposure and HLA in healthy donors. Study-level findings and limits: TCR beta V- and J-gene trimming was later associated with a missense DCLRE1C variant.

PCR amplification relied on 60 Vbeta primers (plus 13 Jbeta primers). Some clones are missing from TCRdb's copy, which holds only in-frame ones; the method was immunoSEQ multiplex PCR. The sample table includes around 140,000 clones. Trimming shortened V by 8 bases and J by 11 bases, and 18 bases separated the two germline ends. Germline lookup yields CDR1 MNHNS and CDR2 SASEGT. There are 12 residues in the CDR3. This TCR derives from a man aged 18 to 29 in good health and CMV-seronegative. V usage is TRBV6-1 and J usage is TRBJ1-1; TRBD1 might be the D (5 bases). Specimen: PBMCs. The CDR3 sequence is CASGAGGIGAFF. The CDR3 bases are TGTGCCAGCGGGGCTGGGGGGATTGGGGCTTTCTTT.